What follows are 8 T cell receptor beta chains derived from one specimen sequenced in a study of blood T cell repertoires in COVID-19. Here immunoSEQ multiplex PCR was the method, and the copy in TCRdb shows in-frame clones only, minus some. The table includes 88,000 or so clones, 75% to 90% detected once. The sample taken for sequencing was peripheral blood. The receptors derive from a man aged 55 to 70 with acute or convalescent COVID-19.

The rearrangement uses TRBV20-1 and TRBJ1-5; weak D call: TRBD1 (5 bases). The CDR3 length is 15 residues. CDR1 and CDR2 (germline): DFQATT, SNEGSKA (reference sequence). The V end lost 3 bases, the J end lost 0 bases, and 12 bases lay between the germline ends. Written as DNA, the CDR3 is TGCAGTGCTAGTCTCCAGGGAACTAGCAATCAGCCCCAGCATTTT. This translates into CSASLQGTSNQPQHF.

V and J are TRBV7-3 and TRBJ2-1; TRBD2 agrees at 10 bases. This CDR3 is 15 amino acids long. The ends lost 5 bases at V and 1 base at J; junction bases unmatched: 2. Per germline, CDR1 SGHTA and CDR2 FQGTGA. This CDR3 reads CASSASGSSYNEQFF. The CDR3 DNA reads TGTGCCAGCAGCGCTAGCGGGAGTTCCTACAATGAGCAGTTCTTC.

The chain uses TRBV6-5 and TRBJ2-1; 14 bases are a match to TRBD2. Trimming took 4 bases from V and 16 from J; bases not matched to a gene: 12. This CDR3 is 15 amino acids long. Germline V gives CDR1 MNHEY, CDR2 SVGAGI. CDR3 in DNA: TGTGCCAGCAGTTCCGGGACTAGCGGGGGCTCCACTCAATTCTTC. Encoded protein: CASSSGTSGGSTQFF.

The chain links TRBV6-5 to TRBJ2-7; 14 nucleotides match TRBD2. With V trimmed by 3 bases and J by 12 bases, 7 bases remained unmatched. The length of the CDR3 is 14 residues. CDR1 and CDR2 (germline): MNHEY, SVGAGI. CDR3: CASSYGTSGRSPYF. The CDR3 coding sequence is TGTGCCAGCAGTTATGGGACTAGCGGGAGATCACCGTACTTC.

CDR3 residues: CASSLSLPGLDPQYF. The CDR3 DNA is TGCGCCAGCAGCCTGTCGCTGCCGGGACTCGACCCCCAGTACTTC. The rearrangement uses TRBV4-1 and TRBJ2-7; D possibly corresponds to TRBD2 (6 bases). Germline-derived CDR1 and CDR2 are MGHRA and YSYEKL. V was shortened by 4 bases and J by 10 bases, with 23 bases between the two germline ends. This CDR3 region has 15 residues.

The chain has TRBV2 and TRBJ2-3; perhaps TRBD2 as D (5 bases). The V gene's germline CDR1 is SNHLY and CDR2 FYNNEI. This CDR3 contains 14 residues. The germline V and J ends were trimmed by 6 bases and 2 bases, with 12 bases remaining between them. This CDR3 is CASRGGLPTDTQYF. CDR3 coding DNA: TGTGCCAGCAGAGGCGGACTGCCCACAGATACGCAGTATTTT.

As to this clone: Sequence at one end of the junction differs from germline and may be a read error. The chain combines TRBV6-1 with TRBJ2-7; possible D gene TRBD2, 6 bases. CDR3 length: 20 residues. The germline gives CDR1 MNHNS, CDR2 SASEGT. In nucleotides, the CDR3 is TGTGCCAGCAGCGAAGCAGCCGCGGGTGGGTTATTGCGGGAAAACTACGAGCAGTACTTC. Its translation is CASSEAAAGGLLRENYEQYF.

The chain employs TRBV9 and TRBJ2-4, with D possibly TRBD2 on 6 matching bases. Germline V CDR1 and CDR2: SGDLS, YYNGEE. This CDR3 is 15 amino acids long. V lost 0 bases to trimming and J lost 4 bases, with 11 bases between them. In DNA form, the CDR3 reads TGTGCCAGCAGCGTAGAAGGGACTGGGAAAAACATTCAGTACTTC. Translated, it gives CASSVEGTGKNIQYF.